Sequencing of this TCR beta chain was carried out in a study of cytomegalovirus exposure and HLA in healthy donors. The study, taken as a whole, reports: Altogether, 160 or so TCR beta chains were recorded as cytomegalovirus-associated.

This CDR3 is built from 13 residues. Germline-derived CDR1 and CDR2 are MNHNY and SVGAGI (reference sequence). Deletions cut 6 bases from V and 6 bases from J, with 11 bases between. As regards this clone: Its target is unknown.

Primers for the PCR totalled 60 Vbeta and 13 Jbeta. The assay was immunoSEQ multiplex PCR, and TCRdb's table has in-frame clones only and misses some. Of roughly 180,000 clones detected, 75% to 85% appear once; the ten largest clones hold under 7.5%. The sequence was obtained from a man under 40 in good health and CMV-seropositive. V is TRBV6-6 and J is TRBJ2-2; TRBD1 is a possible D gene (6 bases). Sequences were obtained from PBMCs. CDR3 residues: CASRHDRPGELFF. CDR3 nucleotide sequence: TGTGCCAGCAGACACGACAGGCCCGGGGAGCTGTTTTTT.